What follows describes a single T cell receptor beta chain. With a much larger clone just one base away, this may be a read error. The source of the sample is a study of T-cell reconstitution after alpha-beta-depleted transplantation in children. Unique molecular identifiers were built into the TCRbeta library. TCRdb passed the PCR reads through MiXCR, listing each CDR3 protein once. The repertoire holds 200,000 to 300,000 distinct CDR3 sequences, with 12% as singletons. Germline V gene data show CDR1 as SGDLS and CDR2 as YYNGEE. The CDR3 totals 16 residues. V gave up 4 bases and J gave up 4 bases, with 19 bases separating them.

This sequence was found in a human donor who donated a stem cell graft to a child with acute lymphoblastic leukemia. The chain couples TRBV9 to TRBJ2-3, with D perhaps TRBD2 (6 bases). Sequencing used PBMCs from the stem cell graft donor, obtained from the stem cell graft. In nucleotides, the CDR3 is TGTGCCAGCAGCCCCCCTGGGCTGACGGGGGCAGATACGCAGTATTTT. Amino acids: CASSPPGLTGADTQYF.